The 18 T cell receptor beta chains in this list originate from one sample, sequenced in a study of T-cell reconstitution after alpha-beta-depleted transplantation in children. Unique molecular identifiers were incorporated during preparation of the TCRbeta library. TCRdb re-called the PCR reads through MiXCR, storing one row per CDR3 protein. In the table there are over 550,000 distinct CDR3 sequences, roughly a tenth of which are singletons. The sequencing here drew on PBMCs from the stem cell graft donor, taken from the stem cell graft. Receptor source: a human donor who donated a stem cell graft to a child with acute myeloid leukemia.

This clonotype was seen ten or more times. CDR3 in DNA: TGTGCCAGCAGCTTACATCGGACCTTGAACACTGAAGCTTTCTTT. Its protein product is CASSLHRTLNTEAFF. V is TRBV7-2 and J is TRBJ1-1; D call uncertain. In germline, CDR1 is SGHTA, CDR2 FQGNSA. This CDR3 is 15 amino acids long. V was trimmed by 2 bases and J by 0 bases, leaving 10 bases between them.

This clonotype was counted many times. The chain carries TRBV29-1 and TRBJ2-1; 7 bases fit TRBD2. Trimming at V came to 7 bases and at J to 4 bases, leaving 7 bases not matched to a gene. Germline CDR1 reads SQVTM; CDR2 reads ANQGSEA. The CDR3 covers 13 residues. The CDR3, as DNA: TGCAGCGCCGCAGCGGGGCAGTACAATGAGCAGTTCTTC. Amino acids: CSAAAGQYNEQFF.

This rearrangement joins TRBV12-3 or TRBV12-4 to TRBJ2-7; TRBD2 is a possible D gene (5 bases). V lost 8 bases and J lost 4, with 21 bases in between. There are 15 residues in the CDR3. The CDR3 DNA reads as TGTGCCAGCTCCCTAGAGGGTGATATGACGTACGAGCAGTACTTC. Protein product: CASSLEGDMTYEQYF.

There are a few counts of this clonotype. V usage is TRBV7-9 and J usage is TRBJ2-5; D remains ambiguous. Trimming removed 7 bases at V and 2 bases at J, with 20 bases between. The germline V gene encodes CDR1 SEHNR and CDR2 FQNEAQ (reference sequence). The CDR3 is 16 residues long. Written as DNA, the CDR3 is TGTGCCAGCACCCTTCTTTCGGCTCGGCGTCAAGAGACCCAGTACTTC. It specifies CASTLLSARRQETQYF.

This clonotype was seen at least ten times. DNA of the CDR3: TGCGCCAGCAGCCAAGACAGGGACTACTCCTACGAGCAGTACTTC. Its translation is CASSQDRDYSYEQYF. The V and J genes are TRBV4-3 and TRBJ2-7, with 7 bases identical to TRBD2. The V and J ends lost 0 bases and 0 bases, in that order; junction bases with no gene match: 2. Germline assignment: CDR1 LGHNA and CDR2 YSLEER. The CDR3 contains 15 residues.

The V call is TRBV11-2, the J call TRBJ2-3; D is unresolved. V shed 4 bases and J shed 4 bases, with 9 bases lying between them. Germline V gene lookup returns CDR1 SGHAT and CDR2 FQNNGV. The CDR3 totals 13 residues. This CDR3 reads CASSWVGADTQYF. The DNA for the CDR3 is TGTGCCAGCAGCTGGGTTGGGGCAGATACGCAGTATTTT.

The chain has TRBV7-9 and TRBJ2-3, with 7 bases aligning to TRBD2. CDR1 is SEHNR, CDR2 FQNEAQ, per germline (reference sequence). The CDR3 runs to 16 residues. With V trimmed by 6 bases and J by 6 bases, 15 bases remained unmatched. CDR3 sequence: CASSFLADPRVDTQYF. In DNA form, the CDR3 reads TGTGCCAGCAGTTTCCTAGCGGACCCCAGGGTTGATACGCAGTATTTT.

This clonotype was detected only a few times. The genes are TRBV20-1 and TRBJ1-5, with no clear D. The germline V gene encodes CDR1 DFQATT and CDR2 SNEGSKA (reference sequence). The length of the CDR3 is 14 residues. The V end was cut by 3 bases, the J end by 5 bases, with 14 bases between. CDR3 DNA sequence: TGCAGTGCTAGCCTTACAGTGACATATCAGCCCCAGCATTTT. It is translated as CSASLTVTYQPQHF.

This clonotype was seen ten or more times. The chain links TRBV10-3 to TRBJ2-1; the D is unclear. The V end was cut by 6 bases, the J end by 7 bases, with 10 bases between. Germline lookup yields CDR1 ENHRY and CDR2 SYGVKD. The CDR3 has 12 amino acids. The CDR3 spells CAIRGLQNEQFF. The CDR3 DNA reads as TGTGCCATCAGGGGTCTGCAGAATGAGCAGTTCTTC.

This clonotype has more than one count but fewer than ten. The chain has TRBV28 and TRBJ1-4; D is uncertain. V lost 6 bases and J 0 bases, leaving 11 bases between the germline ends. Germline CDR1 reads MDHEN; CDR2 reads SYDVKM. The CDR3 runs to 15 residues. CDR3 nucleotide sequence: TGTGCCAGCAGATGGACCCTCACAACTAATGAAAAACTGTTTTTT. This gives the protein CASRWTLTTNEKLFF.

The rearrangement links TRBV7-3 to TRBJ2-1, with D perhaps TRBD2 (6 bases). CDR1 and CDR2 (germline): SGHTA, FQGTGA. V was pared by 1 base and J by 0 bases, with 13 bases between. The CDR3 covers 17 residues. In DNA, the CDR3 is TGTGCCAGCAGCTTAAGTAGTGGGAGGAGCTCCTACAATGAGCAGTTCTTC. This encodes CASSLSSGRSSYNEQFF.

This clonotype was seen only a few times. The V and J genes are TRBV28 and TRBJ1-5, with 9 bases lining up with TRBD1. The germline V gene has CDR1 MDHEN and CDR2 SYDVKM. The CDR3 has 15 amino acids. V lost 4 bases, J lost 2 bases, and 3 bases stayed unmatched. The CDR3 here is CASSYRQGGNQPQHF. The CDR3 nucleotides read TGTGCCAGCAGTTATAGACAGGGGGGCAATCAGCCCCAGCATTTT.

The chain joins TRBV7-3 to TRBJ2-1; TRBD1 aligns across 7 bases. The CDR3 is 17 amino acids. CDR1 is SGHTA and CDR2 is FQGTGA in the germline V gene. V shed 1 base, J shed 2 bases, and the junction held 8 bases outside the gene matches. The CDR3 sequence is CASSLIPGTVPYNEQFF. CDR3 DNA sequence: TGTGCCAGCAGCTTAATCCCGGGGACAGTCCCCTACAATGAGCAGTTCTTC. Complete variable domain (other parts from reference TRBV7-3 and TRBJ2-1): GAGVSQTPSNKVTEKGKYVELRCDPISGHTALYWYRQSLGQGPEFLIYFQGTGAADDSGLPNDRFFAVRPEGSVSTLKIQRTERGDSAVYLCASSLIPGTVPYNEQFFGPGTRLTVL.

In its sample, this clonotype was seen many times. Written as DNA, the CDR3 is TGTGCCAGCACTCTCAACCAATGTGGGGGTACCTCCTACAATGAGCAGTTCTTC. Its protein is CASTLNQCGGTSYNEQFF. The genes are TRBV6-8 and TRBJ2-1; D could derive from TRBD1 or TRBD2 (5 bases each). Germline V lookup: CDR1 MNHGY, CDR2 SAAAGT. V lost 7 bases to trimming and J lost 0 bases, with 22 bases between them. The CDR3 extends over 18 amino acids.

V is TRBV6-5 and J is TRBJ2-5; the D gene is possibly TRBD1 (6 bases). Germline lookup yields CDR1 MNHEY and CDR2 SVGAGI. Trimming pared 2 bases from V and 4 bases from J, leaving 17 bases between. The CDR3 runs 16 residues. CDR3 residues: CASSYLGGPGAETQYF. The CDR3 coding sequence is TGTGCCAGCAGTTACCTAGGGGGTCCCGGGGCAGAGACCCAGTACTTC.

Only a few counts were recorded for this clonotype. This rearrangement joins TRBV20-1 to TRBJ1-2; D possibly corresponds to TRBD1 (5 bases). CDR3 length equals 14 residues. Germline-derived CDR1 and CDR2 are DFQATT and SNEGSKA (reference sequence). V was pared by 6 bases and J by 2 bases, with 16 bases between. The CDR3: CSAIGQPGNYGYTF. The DNA for the CDR3 is TGCAGTGCAATTGGACAACCCGGGAACTATGGCTACACCTTC.

This clonotype was recorded a few times. The chain combines TRBV20-1 with TRBJ1-1; D possibly corresponds to TRBD1 (5 bases). The CDR3 loop spans 12 amino acids. Germline V lookup: CDR1 DFQATT, CDR2 SNEGSKA (reference sequence). The CDR3 coding sequence is TGCATTCCCAAGCGCAGGGCCACTGAAGCTTTCTTT. Translated, it gives CIPKRRATEAFF.

This clonotype was counted many times. The chain employs TRBV7-2 and TRBJ2-7; D may be TRBD1 (5 bases). V was pared by 5 bases and J by 5 bases, with 22 bases between. This CDR3 has 16 residues. Germline loops: CDR1 SGHTA, CDR2 FQGNSA. CDR3 in amino acids: CASSPPLGLGQNEQYF. CDR3 coding DNA: TGTGCCAGCAGCCCCCCTCTGGGGCTAGGCCAAAACGAGCAGTACTTC.